This T cell receptor beta chain was sequenced during a study of CD8+ T cells in alopecia areata. TCR sequencing used cDNA made by reverse transcription of extracted RNA. This table comes from immunoSEQ multiplex PCR, and its TCRdb copy is limited to in-frame clones, with some not included. Counted here are around 140,000 clones, more than 85% occurring once; the ten biggest clones make up less than 15%. Specified treatment: oral pan-JAK inhibitor, 5-10 mg twice daily. A remark on this clone: Different DNA sequences within this sample yield the same CDR3.

In germline, CDR1 is SQVTM, CDR2 ANQGSEA. V lost 0 bases and J lost 4, with 9 bases in between. CDR3 length: 13 amino acids. The TCR sequence derives from a human donor with alopecia areata. The specimen was CD8+ T cells sorted from blood, collected at week 4, from a patient treated with tofacitinib. This chain uses TRBV29-1 with TRBJ1-1; a possible D gene is TRBD1 (5 bases). CDR3 sequence (DNA): TGCAGCGTTGAAGATCGGGGGGGCACTGAAGCTTTCTTT. Protein sequence: CSVEDRGGTEAFF.